This TCR beta chain was captured by sequencing in a study of neoadjuvant anti-PD-1 for oral cavity cancer (dated by TCRdb to about 2021). Study-level background: Before undergoing curative-intent surgical resection, most patients got three to four biweekly nivolumab doses at 3 mg/kg. Patients without progression received a fourth nivolumab dose around day 43 and underwent definitive surgical resection on days 50-56. Under RECIST 1.1, patients with complete response, partial response or stable disease were classed as responders, and patients with progression were classed as non-responders. The parent correlative cohort had around 11 patients and a response rate of 25% to 35%.

For deep sequencing, each PBMC sample was run in six replicates, with libraries mostly built from 400 to 550 ng of input genomic DNA. TCRbeta libraries were prepared with the immunoSEQ hsTCRbeta kit according to the manufacturer's instructions. Sequencing of the completed libraries took place using an Illumina NovaSeq 6000 S4 flow cell after they had been pooled to roughly 3.2 nM. Turning to the authors' computational methods: The immunoSEQ Analyzer handled quality control and preprocessing of the raw data. The analysis was limited to productive rearrangements, and each clonotype was defined by a unique CDR3 amino acid sequence. Repertoire clonality was estimated as the Gini-Simpson index, computed with the R package tcR. Student's t test was used to compare Gini indices, while Pearson correlation assessed associations with tumor size change. TCRdb re-hosts the immuneACCESS table, in-frame sequences only. Its copies lack some clones; in the studies checked, an unresolved V gene accounts for under half of them, and the cause for the rest is not known. V, J and clone size are taken as reported in that table, and D and trimming were inferred from the DNA itself. Recorded for this sample are about 32,000 clones; 80% of them occurred a single time. The top ten clonotypes cover around 3.3% of the sample.

Here is what the overall study found, with its caveats: Only a few patients per response group were included in the TCR analyses, and the authors called for validation in larger cohorts. After neoadjuvant nivolumab, non-responders showed significantly higher T cell clonality (Gini index) in PBMCs than responders did. Higher pretreatment blood Treg/Th17 ratios correlated with higher pretreatment blood TCRbeta clonality and lower post-treatment tumor TCRbeta clonality.

Regarding this clone: Its antigen is currently not known. Base-call qualities are not available, and no considerably larger clone is one nucleotide away.

The time point label here, explained by the study, means: after neoadjuvant nivolumab, at surgical resection. The patients had newly diagnosed stage II-IVA oral cavity squamous cell carcinoma and had not received any prior systemic or radiation treatment. The cohort was made up of patients with locally advanced, HPV-negative oral cavity squamous cell carcinoma. Peripheral blood mononuclear cells were analyzed directly, without maintenance or expansion in culture. Samples were obtained from a longitudinal correlative study of a single-arm phase II trial of neoadjuvant nivolumab in oral cavity squamous cell carcinoma. Subject-matched pre- and post-treatment PBMCs and tumors from three responders and three non-responders were subjected to genomic DNA-based TCRbeta sequencing. Peripheral blood mononuclear cells were collected before nivolumab treatment and were collected again after treatment, at the time of surgery. The Maxwell RSC DNA from Cells kit was used to isolate genomic DNA from PBMCs.

This clonotype originated in a person between 35 and 79 years old with oral cavity squamous cell carcinoma. The material sequenced was PBMCs, taken after nivolumab (anti-PD-1) treatment.

The CDR3 reads CASSLGSATGNTIYF. The DNA is TGTGCCAGCAGCTTAGGTTCCGCTACTGGAAACACCATATATTTT. Recombination joined TRBV11-2 with TRBJ1-3; confidence is insufficient to name the D gene. From the cysteine through the phenylalanine, the CDR3 covers 15 amino acids. Just CDR3 DNA is preserved here, 45 bases in frame from base 1. Per the germline V gene, SGHAT is the CDR1 and FQNNGV is the CDR2. V is clipped by 1 base and J by 2 bases, and the sequence between their germline boundaries is 9 bases long.